A single sample is the source of the 32 T cell receptor beta chains below, sequenced in a study of T cells in Graves' hyperthyroidism and ophthalmopathy. TCR beta CDR3 regions were amplified from RNA. First-round RT-PCR with HTBI primers amplified the TCR CDR3 region. TCRdb re-analysed the multiplex PCR reads in MiXCR, keeping a single row per CDR3 protein. The sample has around 350,000 distinct CDR3 sequences, 15% to 19% seen once. The specimen was blood. The receptors originated from a woman between 18 and 29 years old with Graves' hyperthyroidism that later progressed to Graves' ophthalmopathy.

At least ten counts were recorded for this clonotype. The genes are TRBV30 and TRBJ1-1, with unresolved D. Trimming shortened V by 4 bases and J by 9 bases, and 15 bases separated the two germline ends. The CDR3 runs 12 residues. CDR1 is GTSNPN and CDR2 is SVGIG in the germline V gene (reference sequence). CDR3 nucleotides: TGTGCCTGGATTCCCACGTTGGATCAAGCTTTCTTT. As protein: CAWIPTLDQAFF.

This clonotype appeared many times. The chain is built from TRBV2 and TRBJ2-7; no firm D call. The germline CDR1 and CDR2 sequences are SNHLY and FYNNEI. CDR3 length: 13 amino acids. Trimming shortened V by 4 bases and J by 2 bases, and 9 bases separated the two germline ends. The chain's CDR3 is CASSVGTTYEQYF. CDR3 in DNA: TGTGCCAGCAGTGTCGGCACCACCTACGAGCAGTACTTC.

Concerning this clonotype itself: At one of its ends the junction is not consistent with the germline gene, which may arise from a read error. The chain recombines TRBV7-9 with TRBJ2-3; D is undetermined. Germline CDR1 SEHNR, CDR2 FQNEAQ (reference sequence). This CDR3 is built from 11 residues. The CDR3 loop is CLISATDTQYF. CDR3 sequence (DNA): TGCCTAATATCGGCCACAGATACGCAGTATTTT.

Concerning this clonotype itself: A much larger clone is a single base away; this may be a read error. V usage is TRBV28 and J usage is TRBJ2-1, with 9 bases lining up with TRBD2. CDR1 is MDHEN, CDR2 SYDVKM, per germline. The CDR3 is made up of 14 amino acids. For the CDR3, the DNA is TGTGCCAGCGAGCCTCTAGCGGGATACAATGAGCGGTTCTTC. It is translated as CASEPLAGYNERFF.

This clonotype has a handful of counts. The chain carries TRBV20-1 and TRBJ2-1; D is perhaps TRBD1 or TRBD2 (6 bases each). This CDR3 has 14 amino acids. Trimming took off 5 bases at V and 9 bases at J, with 20 bases between the two ends. Germline V lookup: CDR1 DFQATT, CDR2 SNEGSKA (reference sequence). The CDR3 DNA reads TGCAGTGCTGGGGGGCGGGGTGGAAGTAGTGAGCAGTTCTTC. Protein product: CSAGGRGGSSEQFF.

Points on this clonotype: One base away lies a much larger clone, so this may be a sequencing read error. This chain joins TRBV12-3 or TRBV12-4 and TRBJ1-1; TRBD1 might be the D (6 bases). This CDR3 is 15 amino acids long. CDR3 protein: CASSLVGEGDTEASF. The CDR3, as DNA: TGTGCCAGCAGTTTAGTCGGGGAGGGGGACACTGAAGCTTCCTTT.

This clonotype showed up many times. DNA of the CDR3: TGTGCCACAAACCCCCCGACAGTCTATGGCTACACCTTC. Amino acid sequence: CATNPPTVYGYTF. The chain links TRBV6-1 to TRBJ1-2; tentatively, D is TRBD1 (5 bases). Germline CDR1 reads MNHNS; CDR2 reads SASEGT. V was clipped by 10 bases and J by 4 bases, with 16 bases between them. The CDR3 runs 13 residues.

This clonotype was detected only a few times. The chain combines TRBV10-1 with TRBJ2-7; D might be TRBD2 (6 bases). Trimming took 11 bases from V and 4 from J, leaving 18 bases between them. The CDR3 is 13 residues long. Germline loops: CDR1 WNHNN, CDR2 SYGVQD (reference sequence). The DNA of the CDR3 is TGCGCCTCGAAACGGGACTTCGGTTACGAGCAGTACTTC. Translated, it gives CASKRDFGYEQYF.

This clonotype was detected a few times. The chain couples TRBV15 to TRBJ1-5; no definite D call. The CDR3 covers 12 residues. Germline V gene lookup returns CDR1 LNHNV and CDR2 YYDKDF (reference sequence). The V gene lost 5 bases and the J gene lost 3 bases, with 5 bases spanning the gap. CDR3 in amino acids: CATSGVNQPQHF. For the CDR3, the DNA is TGTGCCACCAGCGGGGTCAATCAGCCCCAGCATTTT.

This chain uses TRBV19 with TRBJ2-3, with a tentative D call TRBD2 (6 bases). With 3 bases removed from V and 4 bases from J, the gap between germline ends came to 17 bases. The CDR3 spans 16 residues. The germline CDR1 and CDR2 sequences are LNHDA and SQIVND (reference sequence). Here the CDR3 reads CASSIIWGGEADTQYF. The CDR3 DNA follows: TGTGCCAGTAGTATCATTTGGGGAGGAGAGGCAGATACGCAGTATTTT.

The genes are TRBV7-8 and TRBJ1-5; D possibly corresponds to TRBD1 (5 bases). This CDR3 has 16 amino acids. Trimming took off 7 bases at V and 4 bases at J, with 20 bases between the two ends. Germline CDR1 and CDR2: SGHVS and FQNEAQ. The CDR3 is CASTSMASGANQPQHF. Here the CDR3 DNA reads TGTGCCAGCACCAGCATGGCGTCTGGGGCGAATCAGCCCCAGCATTTT.

The chain combines TRBV20-1 with TRBJ2-1; 8 bases agree with TRBD2. There are 16 residues in the CDR3. After removal of 6 bases from V and 7 bases from J, the junction contained 17 bases not matched to a gene. Germline V gene sequence: CDR1 DFQATT, CDR2 SNEGSKA (reference sequence). This CDR3 reads CSAQFMRAGVRNEQFF. DNA for the CDR3: TGCAGTGCCCAGTTTATGAGAGCGGGAGTGAGGAATGAGCAGTTCTTC.

This rearrangement joins TRBV5-1 to TRBJ2-3; 9 nucleotides line up with TRBD1. The CDR3 runs 15 residues. CDR1 and CDR2 (germline): SGHRS, YFSETQ. J gave up 4 bases and V 4 bases, and 7 bases lay outside the gene matches. In DNA form, the CDR3 reads TGCGCCAGCAGCACAGGACAGGGGCTCCCAGATACGCAGTATTTT. Translation: CASSTGQGLPDTQYF. Based on the CDR3 plus reference TRBV5-1 and TRBJ2-3, the full variable domain is KAGVTQTPRYLIKTRGQQVTLSCSPISGHRSVSWYQQTPGQGLQFLFEYFSETQRNKGNFPGRFSGRQFSNSRSEMNVSTLELGDSALYLCASSTGQGLPDTQYFGPGTRLTVL.

There are many counts of this clonotype. The chain is built from TRBV5-8 and TRBJ1-1; no reliable D call. The CDR3 covers 14 residues. The germline CDR1 and CDR2 sequences are SGHTS and YDEGEE. The V and J ends lost 3 bases and 1 base respectively, with 10 bases between them. The chain's CDR3 is CASSSPWRNTEAFF. DNA for the CDR3: TGTGCCAGCAGCTCCCCTTGGAGGAACACTGAAGCTTTCTTT. Full variable domain (rest looked up from reference TRBV5-8 and TRBJ1-1): EAGVTQSPTHLIKTRGQQATLRCSPISGHTSVYWYQQALGLGLQFLLWYDEGEERNRGNFPPRFSGRQFPNYSSELNVNALELEDSALYLCASSSPWRNTEAFFGQGTRLTVV.

Many counts were recorded for this clonotype. This chain links TRBV28 with TRBJ2-7; the match to TRBD1 covers 12 bases. The CDR3 length is 15 residues. The J segment lost 3 bases and the V segment lost 6 bases, leaving 6 bases of the junction unmatched. CDR1 MDHEN and CDR2 SYDVKM come from the germline V gene. CDR3 loop: CASSQGTGGVYEQYF. CDR3 nucleotide sequence: TGTGCCAGCAGCCAAGGGACAGGGGGCGTCTACGAGCAGTACTTC.

This clonotype has ten or more counts. V and J are TRBV7-9 and TRBJ2-5; 8 positions match TRBD1. The junction had 18 bases not matched to a gene; V was cut back by 7 bases and J by 5 bases. Germline CDR1 is SEHNR and CDR2 is FQNEAQ (reference sequence). This CDR3 region has 17 residues. In DNA, the CDR3 is TGTGCCAGCAACGCACTCCGGGCCAGGGGGCGCCGGGAGACCCAGTACTTC. The encoded protein is CASNALRARGRRETQYF.

Concerning this clonotype: This could be a read error, since a much larger clone is one nucleotide away. V usage is TRBV20-1 and J usage is TRBJ2-5, with 9 bases aligning to TRBD2. Germline V gives CDR1 DFQATT, CDR2 SNEGSKA (reference sequence). The CDR3 contains 15 residues. Trimming removed 3 bases from V and 8 bases from J; junction bases left unmatched: 13. The DNA of the CDR3 is TGCAGTGCTAGTTCCGCGGGAGGGCTAGGAGACACCCAGTACTTC. Protein: CSASSAGGLGDTQYF.

This clonotype was seen a handful of times. V and J are TRBV27 and TRBJ2-7, with 9 bases identical to TRBD2. CDR3 length equals 14 residues. With 2 bases clipped from V and 6 bases from J, the junction kept 5 bases outside the gene matches. Germline V gene lookup returns CDR1 MNHEY and CDR2 SMNVEV (reference sequence). This CDR3 reads CASSLGGRAGEQYF. The CDR3 region has the DNA TGTGCCAGCAGTTTAGGCGGGAGGGCTGGCGAGCAGTACTTC.

This clonotype was observed at least ten times. V and J are TRBV10-3 and TRBJ2-7; 7 bases fit TRBD1. The V and J ends lost 10 bases and 0 bases, in that order; junction bases with no gene match: 3. Per germline, CDR1 ENHRY and CDR2 SYGVKD. The CDR3 sequence is 12 residues long. CDR3 sequence: CASRDSSYEQYF. The CDR3 nucleotides read TGTGCCAGCAGGGACAGCTCCTACGAGCAGTACTTC.

This clonotype occurred a few times. The J gene is TRBJ2-5, the V gene TRBV29-1; 7 bases map to TRBD2. The CDR3 loop spans 15 amino acids. Unmatched junction bases numbered 15, after V lost 6 bases and J lost 5 bases. Germline V gives CDR1 SQVTM, CDR2 ANQGSEA. The CDR3 coding sequence is TGCAGCGTGCGTCCCCGGGGGGTGCTGGGGGAGACCCAGTACTTC. Protein product: CSVRPRGVLGETQYF.

This clonotype was counted a few times. The chain uses TRBV14 and TRBJ1-4; perhaps TRBD1 as D (5 bases). Germline V gives CDR1 SGHDN, CDR2 FVKESK. Trimming took off 1 base at V and 7 bases at J, with 13 bases between the two ends. This CDR3 is built from 15 residues. The CDR3, as DNA: TGTGCCAGCAGCCAAGTGAGAGGGGCCACTGAAAAACTGTTTTTT. It codes for CASSQVRGATEKLFF.

This clonotype was seen only a few times. The chain links TRBV30 to TRBJ2-7; TRBD2 matches at 15 bases. The CDR3 has 18 amino acids. Losses at the gene ends were 4 bases for V and 1 base for J; bases not matched to a gene: 11. Germline CDR1 and CDR2: GTSNPN and SVGIG (reference sequence). As DNA, the CDR3 is TGTGCCTGGACCGGGGGACTAGCGGGAGGCCCCTCATCCTACGAGCAGTACTTC. Encoded protein: CAWTGGLAGGPSSYEQYF.

This clonotype was counted a few times. This may be a read error, as it is one base from a much larger clone. The chain employs TRBV3-1 and TRBJ2-2, with 8 nucleotides matching TRBD1. CDR1 is LGHDT, CDR2 YNNKEL, per germline (reference sequence). There are 15 residues in the CDR3. J lost 4 bases, V lost 4 bases, and 5 bases had no gene match. CDR3: CASSPRTGTTGELFF. CDR3 nucleotide sequence: TGTGCCAGCAGCCCCCGGACAGGGACCACCGGGGAGCTGTTTTTT.

This clonotype was seen once. The J gene is TRBJ2-7, the V gene TRBV20-1; 10 positions agree with TRBD2. After removal of 3 bases from V and 6 bases from J, the junction contained 8 bases not matched to a gene. CDR1 DFQATT and CDR2 SNEGSKA come from the germline V gene (reference sequence). The CDR3 extends over 14 amino acids. The CDR3 nucleotides read TGCAGTGCTAGTATGGCTAGCGGGAGTAGCGAGCAGTACTTC. It specifies CSASMASGSSEQYF.

This clonotype has only a few counts. This sequence joins TRBV6-5 and TRBJ2-1; 9 nucleotides agree with TRBD2. The J segment lost 3 bases and the V segment lost 0 bases, leaving 0 bases of the junction unmatched. In germline, CDR1 is MNHEY, CDR2 SVGAGI. The CDR3 totals 15 residues. DNA for the CDR3: TGTGCCAGCAGTTACTCGACTAGCGGCTACAATGAGCAGTTCTTC. Protein: CASSYSTSGYNEQFF.

This chain uses TRBV20-1 with TRBJ2-7; 8 nucleotides agree with TRBD2. The CDR3 is 16 residues long. V dropped 4 bases and J dropped 2; count of bases not matched to a gene: 13. The germline gives CDR1 DFQATT, CDR2 SNEGSKA (reference sequence). CDR3 sequence (DNA): TGCAGTGCTAAACCCAACAGACTAGCGAAGGCCTACGAGCAGTACTTC. Amino acids: CSAKPNRLAKAYEQYF.

This clonotype was detected ten times or more. The gene calls are TRBV20-1 and TRBJ1-2; D is undetermined. CDR1 is DFQATT, CDR2 SNEGSKA, per germline (reference sequence). Deletions cut 5 bases from V and 5 bases from J, with 12 bases between. The CDR3 spans 12 residues. The CDR3 reads CSAATESYGYTF. DNA for the CDR3: TGCAGTGCTGCAACAGAGAGTTATGGCTACACCTTC.

The rearrangement uses TRBV5-1 and TRBJ2-7; D remains unclear. V dropped 4 bases and J dropped 6 bases, with 14 bases sitting between them. Per the germline V gene, CDR1 is SGHRS and CDR2 is YFSETQ. The length of the CDR3 is 13 residues. CDR3 residues: CASSPLTSGEQYF. The CDR3 DNA follows: TGCGCCAGCAGCCCTTTAACTTCGGGCGAGCAGTACTTC.

This clonotype was seen ten or more times. This chain uses TRBV6-5 with TRBJ2-1; D remains unclear. Deletions cut 0 bases from V and 10 bases from J, with 4 bases between. Germline values: CDR1 MNHEY, CDR2 SVGAGI. CDR3 length: 11 residues. CDR3 protein: CASSYSGEQFF. Written as DNA, the CDR3 is TGTGCCAGCAGTTACTCTGGAGAGCAGTTCTTC.

This clonotype was counted at least ten times. V gene TRBV12-3 or TRBV12-4 combines with J gene TRBJ2-7, with 8 bases matching TRBD2. Trimming took 6 bases from V and 6 from J; bases not matched to a gene: 7. The CDR3 loop spans 13 amino acids. The CDR3 loop reads CASSHREGREQYF. The CDR3 DNA reads TGTGCCAGCAGCCACCGGGAGGGTCGCGAGCAGTACTTC.

This chain joins TRBV9 and TRBJ1-5; no clear D gene. The CDR3 is 15 amino acids. Germline V gene data show CDR1 as SGDLS and CDR2 as YYNGEE. Trimming stripped 0 bases from V and 4 bases from J, with 11 bases between. The CDR3 loop reads CASSVDGLGNQPQHF. CDR3 bases: TGTGCCAGCAGCGTAGATGGGTTAGGGAATCAGCCCCAGCATTTT.

This clonotype was counted many times. The genes are TRBV7-9 and TRBJ1-4, with TRBD1 as a possible D gene (5 bases). CDR3 size: 15 residues. Trimming shortened V by 4 bases and J by 8 bases, and 17 bases separated the two germline ends. Germline CDR1 SEHNR, CDR2 FQNEAQ (reference sequence). Written as DNA, the CDR3 is TGTGCCAGCAGCTCCCGGGACCGCTTAGGGGAAAAACTGTTTTTT. Its translation is CASSSRDRLGEKLFF.